This entry lists 4 T cell receptor beta chains sequenced from one sample in a study of T cells in Graves' hyperthyroidism and ophthalmopathy. Amplified regions were TCR beta CDR3 sequences from RNA transcripts. First-round RT-PCR targeting the TCR CDR3 was performed with the HTBI primer set. A single record per CDR3 protein comes from TCRdb applying MiXCR to the multiplex PCR reads. The table shows 250,000 to 400,000 distinct CDR3 sequences, with about 13% occurring only once. The material sequenced was blood. These receptors all come from a woman in her forties with Graves' ophthalmopathy.

This clonotype has a count of ten or more. The CDR3 here is CASSFSRLNSPLHF. CDR3 bases: TGTGCCAGCAGCTTTTCACGGCTGAATTCACCCCTCCACTTT. The gene calls are TRBV11-2 and TRBJ1-6, with unresolved D. The CDR3 contains 14 residues. The V end lost 3 bases, the J end lost 7 bases, and 10 bases lay between the germline ends. Per the germline V gene, CDR1 is SGHAT and CDR2 is FQNNGV.

This clonotype was detected ten times or more. The chain has TRBV20-1 and TRBJ2-7; weak D call: TRBD1 (5 bases). V shed 6 bases and J shed 6 bases, with 18 bases lying between them. Per the germline V gene, CDR1 is DFQATT and CDR2 is SNEGSKA (reference sequence). The CDR3 runs 13 residues. DNA for the CDR3: TGCAGTGCCGTACAGACAGACTCCGGCGAGCAGTACTTC. This translates into CSAVQTDSGEQYF.

This clonotype turned up a few times. This sequence joins TRBV5-4 and TRBJ2-3; the D gene could be TRBD1 or TRBD2 (5 bases each). Germline V gene lookup returns CDR1 SGHNT and CDR2 YYREEE (reference sequence). The CDR3 is made up of 17 amino acids. V lost 0 bases and J 6 bases, leaving 20 bases between the germline ends. In DNA, the CDR3 is TGTGCCAGCAGCTTGGCCGGGGCCTACCGATCCTCGGATACGCAGTATTTT. Encoded protein: CASSLAGAYRSSDTQYF.

This chain joins TRBV19 and TRBJ1-3; D is unresolved. Germline V CDR1 and CDR2: LNHDA, SQIVND (reference sequence). Between the trimmed V and J ends, which lost 9 bases and 2 bases, there was a span of 14 bases. This CDR3 comprises 14 residues. The CDR3 DNA sequence: TGTGCCAGCGACGACACCGGCGCTGGAAACACCATATATTTT. Translated, it gives CASDDTGAGNTIYF.